This T cell receptor (beta chain) stems from a study of post-analysis software for immune sequencing data. Study outcomes and limitations: A handful of TRBV segments were significantly more frequent in patients than in controls. TRBV5-6, TRBV5-1 and TRBV20-1 were among these segments.

The CDR3 has 11 residues. Germline loops: CDR1 KGHSH, CDR2 LQKENI. Trimming removed 1 base from V and 3 bases from J, with 1 base in between. Prepared TCR beta cDNA libraries contained unique molecular identifiers. MiXCR, run by TCRdb on the PCR reads, gives a single entry per CDR3 protein. The sample records roughly 400,000 distinct CDR3 sequences, over 30% being singletons. Remarks on this clonotype: Antigen unknown.

The source is a girl aged 2 to 10 with multiple sclerosis. The J gene is TRBJ2-7, the V gene TRBV18; unclear D gene. Sequenced material: blood. The CDR3 loop is CASSPHYEQYF. As DNA, the CDR3 is TGTGCCAGCTCACCACACTACGAGCAGTACTTC.